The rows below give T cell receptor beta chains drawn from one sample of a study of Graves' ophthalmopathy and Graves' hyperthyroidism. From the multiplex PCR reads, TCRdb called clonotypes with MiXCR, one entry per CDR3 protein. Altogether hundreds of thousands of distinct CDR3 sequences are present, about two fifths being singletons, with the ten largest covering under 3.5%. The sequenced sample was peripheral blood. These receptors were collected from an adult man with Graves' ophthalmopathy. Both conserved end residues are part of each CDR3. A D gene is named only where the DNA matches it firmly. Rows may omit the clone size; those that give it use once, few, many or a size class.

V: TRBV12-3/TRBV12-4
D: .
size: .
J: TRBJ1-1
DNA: TGTGCCAGCAGTCGAAAACGTGACGGAGAAGCTTTCTTT
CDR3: CASSRKRDGEAFF

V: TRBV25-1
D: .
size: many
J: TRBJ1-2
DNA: TGTGCCAGCAGTGACCGACAGTACTATGGCTACACCTTC
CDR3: CASSDRQYYGYTF

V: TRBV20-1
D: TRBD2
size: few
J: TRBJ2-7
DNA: TGCAGTGCTAGAGTCGGCGGGGCGGGAGTGGGAGAGCAGTACTTC
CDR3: CSARVGGAGVGEQYF

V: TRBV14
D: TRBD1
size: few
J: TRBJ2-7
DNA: TGTGCCAGCAGCCAGGGTGCCGGGACAGCCTACGAGCAGTACTTC
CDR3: CASSQGAGTAYEQYF

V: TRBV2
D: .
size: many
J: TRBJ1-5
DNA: TGTGCCAGCAGTTGGACGATAATCAATCAGCCCCAGCATTTT
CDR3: CASSWTIINQPQHF

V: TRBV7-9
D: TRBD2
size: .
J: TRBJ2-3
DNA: TGTGCCAGTGAGCGGGAGGAAGATACGCAGTATTTT
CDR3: CASEREEDTQYF

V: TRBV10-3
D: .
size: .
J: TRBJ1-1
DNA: TGTGCCAGCAACAGCTGGGGGGGCGATACTGAAACTTTCTTT
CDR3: CASNSWGGDTETFF

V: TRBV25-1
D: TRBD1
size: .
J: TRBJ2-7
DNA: TGTGCCAGCTTAGCTGGACAGGGGCCCTACGAGCAGTACTTC
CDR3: CASLAGQGPYEQYF

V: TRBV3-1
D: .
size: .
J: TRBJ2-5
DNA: TGTGCCAGCAGCCATGGCCGGGAGACCCAGTACTTC
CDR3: CASSHGRETQYF

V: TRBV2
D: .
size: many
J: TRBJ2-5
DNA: TGTGCCAGCAGCCAAGATGCGGTAAGACAAGAGACCCAGTACTTC
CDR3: CASSQDAVRQETQYF

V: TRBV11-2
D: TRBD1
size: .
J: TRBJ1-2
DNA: TGTGCCATCAGAGGGACAGGTTTGGAGTATGGCTACACCTTC
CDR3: CAIRGTGLEYGYTF

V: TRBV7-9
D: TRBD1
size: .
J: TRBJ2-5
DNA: TGTGCCAGCAGCCTCAGGACAGGGGGCACCGGGGAGACCCAGTACTTC
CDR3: CASSLRTGGTGETQYF

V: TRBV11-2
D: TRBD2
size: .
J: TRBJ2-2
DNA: TGTGCCAGCAGCTTAGACGGGAGGTTTTCCACCGGGGAGCTGTTTTTT
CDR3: CASSLDGRFSTGELFF

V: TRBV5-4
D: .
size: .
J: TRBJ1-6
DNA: TGTGCCAGCAGCTTGGTCCGGGCCTTGGGGAACTCACCCCTCCACTTT
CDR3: CASSLVRALGNSPLHF

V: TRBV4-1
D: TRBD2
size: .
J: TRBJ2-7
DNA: TGTGCCAGCAGCCAGGAAGGGACTAGCGGGTCCTCCCCCCTCGGGCAGTACTTC
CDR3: CASSQEGTSGSSPLGQYF

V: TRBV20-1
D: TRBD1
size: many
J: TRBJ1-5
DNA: TGCAGTGCTAGACGACAGGGGACGAAAGATCAGCCCCAGCATTTT
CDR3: CSARRQGTKDQPQHF

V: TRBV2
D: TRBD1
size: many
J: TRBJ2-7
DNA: TGTGCCAGCAGTGTTCGGGACAGGGACACCGAGCAGTACTTC
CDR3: CASSVRDRDTEQYF

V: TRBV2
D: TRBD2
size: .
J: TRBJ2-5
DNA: TGTGCCAGCAGAAGGACTAGCGGGAGGGCCAAGGAGACCCAGTACTTC
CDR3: CASRRTSGRAKETQYF

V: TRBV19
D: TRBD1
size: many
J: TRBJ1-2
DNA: TGTGCCAGTAGTCCCGGACAGGGTCCTGGCTACACCTTC
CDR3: CASSPGQGPGYTF

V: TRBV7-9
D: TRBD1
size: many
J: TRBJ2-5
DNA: TGTGCCAGCAGCTTAAGGGGGCAACCGGAAGGGACCCAGTACTTC
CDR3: CASSLRGQPEGTQYF

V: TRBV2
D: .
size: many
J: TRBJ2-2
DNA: TGTGCCAGCAGTGGGGTCGGGGTGGAGAACACCGGGGAGCTGTTTTTT
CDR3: CASSGVGVENTGELFF